The present TCR beta chain was sequenced within a study of T cells in Graves' hyperthyroidism and ophthalmopathy. The study, taken as a whole, reports: A 13 V-J model separated ophthalmopathy from stable hyperthyroidism.

Hyperthyroidism of Graves' type that showed no ophthalmopathy progression within 18 months was stable. Together with thyroid ultrasound, orbital computed tomography, serum thyroxine and TRAb, clinical symptoms were used for diagnoses. Fresh peripheral blood, 7.5 to 10 ml, yielded the PBMCs. This clonotype was seen many times. Its matching antigen is unknown. Looked up from germline, CDR1 is SGHDT and CDR2 is YYEEEE. Trimming cost V 3 bases and J 2 bases, with 12 bases left between them. This CDR3 is built from 14 residues. It was RNA transcripts that yielded the amplified TCR beta CDR3 regions. With the HTBI primer set, the TCR CDR3 went through a first round of RT-PCR. MiXCR, applied by TCRdb to the multiplex PCR reads, yields one record per CDR3 protein. Here the sample spans around 340,000 distinct CDR3 sequences, roughly 17% being singletons.

The sequencing input was blood. The chain is built from TRBV5-6 and TRBJ2-7; D is unresolved. The receptor comes from a man aged 25 to 40 with Graves' hyperthyroidism. The CDR3 DNA reads TGTGCCAGCAGCTGGAGAGCGTGGGCCTACGAGCAGTACTTC. Protein: CASSWRAWAYEQYF.